This T cell receptor beta chain was recovered during a study of CD8 T cells in Susac syndrome. Reverse transcription used roughly 0.5 to 1 ug RNA and random hexamers. The immunoSEQ assay covered 54 Vbeta and 13 Jbeta segments for CDR3. MiXCR, applied by TCRdb to the immunoSEQ multiplex PCR reads, yields one record per CDR3 protein. The profile shows 170,000 or so distinct CDR3 sequences, over 85% of them singletons. Negative magnetic isolation gave CD8+ and CD4+ cells; FACS enriched CD8+ TEMRA. Germline V gene lookup returns CDR1 LGHNA and CDR2 YSLEER. CDR3 length: 17 residues. V lost 2 bases and J lost 9; bases outside the gene matches: 13.

The specimen sequenced was CD4+ T cells from PBMCs. This chain joins TRBV4-3 and TRBJ2-1, with 10 bases that match TRBD2. This sequence originates from a human donor with multiple sclerosis. CDR3 residues: CASSQSGGSAGGTEQFF. CDR3 bases: TGCGCCAGCAGCCAAAGCGGTGGGTCAGCGGGAGGGACTGAGCAGTTCTTC.